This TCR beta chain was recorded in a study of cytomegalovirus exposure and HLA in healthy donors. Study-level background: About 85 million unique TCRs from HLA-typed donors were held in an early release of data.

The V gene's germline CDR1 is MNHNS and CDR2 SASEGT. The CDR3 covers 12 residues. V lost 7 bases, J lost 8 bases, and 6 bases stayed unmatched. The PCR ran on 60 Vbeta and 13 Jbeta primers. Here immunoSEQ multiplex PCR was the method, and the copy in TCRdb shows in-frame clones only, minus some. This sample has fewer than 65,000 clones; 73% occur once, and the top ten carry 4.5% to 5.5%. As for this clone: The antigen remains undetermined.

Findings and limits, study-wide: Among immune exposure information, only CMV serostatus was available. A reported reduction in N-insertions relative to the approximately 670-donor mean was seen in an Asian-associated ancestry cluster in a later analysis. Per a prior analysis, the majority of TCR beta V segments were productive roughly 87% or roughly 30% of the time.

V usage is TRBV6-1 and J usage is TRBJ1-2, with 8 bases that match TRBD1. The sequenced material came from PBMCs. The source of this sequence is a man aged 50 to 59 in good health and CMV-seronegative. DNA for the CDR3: TGTGCCAGCAAGTCAGGGGGCCAAGGCTACACCTTC. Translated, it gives CASKSGGQGYTF.